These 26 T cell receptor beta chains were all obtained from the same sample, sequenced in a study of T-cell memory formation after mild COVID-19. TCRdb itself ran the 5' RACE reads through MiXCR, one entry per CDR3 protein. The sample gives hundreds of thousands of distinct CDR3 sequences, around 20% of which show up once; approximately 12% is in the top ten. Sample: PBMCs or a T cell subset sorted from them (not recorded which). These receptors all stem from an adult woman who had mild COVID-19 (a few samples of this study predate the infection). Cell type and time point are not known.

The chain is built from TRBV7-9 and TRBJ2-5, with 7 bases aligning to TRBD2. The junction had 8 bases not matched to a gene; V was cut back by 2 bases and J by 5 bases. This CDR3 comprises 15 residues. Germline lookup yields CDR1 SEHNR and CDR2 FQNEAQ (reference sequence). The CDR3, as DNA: TGTGCCAGCAGCTTAAGAGAGACTAGCATGGAGACCCAGTACTTC. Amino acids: CASSLRETSMETQYF.

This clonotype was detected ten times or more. The CDR3 DNA reads as TGTGCCAGCAGAGAAACTAGCGGGGGTTTTACCGGGGAGCTGTTTTTT. Amino acids: CASRETSGGFTGELFF. This chain links TRBV7-2 with TRBJ2-2, with TRBD2 matching over 11 bases. The ends lost 6 bases at V and 5 bases at J; junction bases unmatched: 8. The CDR3 is 16 residues long. CDR1 is SGHTA and CDR2 is FQGNSA in the germline V gene.

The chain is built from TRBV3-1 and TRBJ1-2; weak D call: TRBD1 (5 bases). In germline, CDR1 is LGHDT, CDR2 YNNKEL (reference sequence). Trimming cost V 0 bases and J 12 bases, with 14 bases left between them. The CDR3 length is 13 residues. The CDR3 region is CASSQDARGENTF. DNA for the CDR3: TGTGCCAGCAGCCAAGATGCTCGGGGGGAGAACACCTTC.

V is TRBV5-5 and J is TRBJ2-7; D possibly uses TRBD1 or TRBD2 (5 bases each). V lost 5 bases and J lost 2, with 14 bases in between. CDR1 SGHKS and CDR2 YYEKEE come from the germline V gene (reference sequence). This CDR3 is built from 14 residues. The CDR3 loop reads CASRSRDGTYEQYF. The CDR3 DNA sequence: TGTGCCAGCAGATCCCGGGACGGCACCTACGAGCAGTACTTC.

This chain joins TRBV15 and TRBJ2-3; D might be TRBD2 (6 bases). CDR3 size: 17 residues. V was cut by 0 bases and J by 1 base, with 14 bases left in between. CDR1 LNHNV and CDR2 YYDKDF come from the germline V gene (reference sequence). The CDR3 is CATSRESLRDRTDTQYF. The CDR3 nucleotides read TGTGCCACCAGCAGAGAGTCTTTGCGGGACCGCACAGATACGCAGTATTTT. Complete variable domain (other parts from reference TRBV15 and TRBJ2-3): DAMVIQNPRYQVTQFGKPVTLSCSQTLNHNVMYWYQQKSSQAPKLLFHYYDKDFNNEADTPDNFQSRRPNTSFCFLDIRSPGLGDTAMYLCATSRESLRDRTDTQYFGPGTRLTVL.

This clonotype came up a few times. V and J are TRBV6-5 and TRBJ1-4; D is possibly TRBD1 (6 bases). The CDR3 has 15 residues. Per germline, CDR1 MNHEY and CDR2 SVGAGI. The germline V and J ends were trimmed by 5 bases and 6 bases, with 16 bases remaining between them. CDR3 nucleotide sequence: TGTGCCAGCAGTGGTGGAGGGGGTGGCTATGAAAAACTGTTTTTT. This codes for CASSGGGGGYEKLFF.

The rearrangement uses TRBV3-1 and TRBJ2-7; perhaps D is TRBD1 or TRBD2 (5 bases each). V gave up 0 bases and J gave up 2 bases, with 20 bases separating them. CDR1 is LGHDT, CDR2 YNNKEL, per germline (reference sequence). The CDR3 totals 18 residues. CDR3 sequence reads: CASSQDRRLLEGAYEQYF. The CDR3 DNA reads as TGTGCCAGCAGCCAAGATCGGAGGCTATTGGAAGGGGCCTACGAGCAGTACTTC.

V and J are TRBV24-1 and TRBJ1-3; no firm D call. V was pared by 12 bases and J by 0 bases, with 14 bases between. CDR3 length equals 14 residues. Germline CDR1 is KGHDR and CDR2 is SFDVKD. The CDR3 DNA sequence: TGTGCCGCCAAGACGGAACCCTCTGGAAACACCATATATTTT. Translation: CAAKTEPSGNTIYF.

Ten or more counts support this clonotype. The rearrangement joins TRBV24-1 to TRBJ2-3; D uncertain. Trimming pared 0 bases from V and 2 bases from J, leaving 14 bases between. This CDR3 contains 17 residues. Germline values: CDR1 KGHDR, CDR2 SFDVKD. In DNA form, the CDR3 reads TGTGCCACCAGTGATTTGCCGGACGACGCTGACACAGATACGCAGTATTTT. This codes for CATSDLPDDADTDTQYF.

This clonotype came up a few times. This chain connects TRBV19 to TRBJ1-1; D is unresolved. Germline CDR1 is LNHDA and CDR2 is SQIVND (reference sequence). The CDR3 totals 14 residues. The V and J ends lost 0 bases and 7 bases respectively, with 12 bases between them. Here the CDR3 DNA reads TGTGCCAGTAGTATAGACCGGGTTGAGGATGAAGCTTTCTTT. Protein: CASSIDRVEDEAFF.

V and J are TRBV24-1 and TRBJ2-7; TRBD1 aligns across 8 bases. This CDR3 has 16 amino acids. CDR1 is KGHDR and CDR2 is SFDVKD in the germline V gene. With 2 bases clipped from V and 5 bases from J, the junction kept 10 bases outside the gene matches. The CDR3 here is CATSDSASTGDDEQYF. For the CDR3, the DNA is TGTGCCACCAGTGATTCCGCTTCGACAGGGGACGACGAGCAGTACTTC.

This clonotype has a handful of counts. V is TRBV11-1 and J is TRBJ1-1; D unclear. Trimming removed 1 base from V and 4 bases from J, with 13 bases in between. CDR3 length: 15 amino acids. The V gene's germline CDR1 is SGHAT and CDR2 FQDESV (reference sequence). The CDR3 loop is CASSLEPVTGTEAFF. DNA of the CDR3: TGTGCCAGCAGCTTAGAACCGGTCACGGGCACTGAAGCTTTCTTT.

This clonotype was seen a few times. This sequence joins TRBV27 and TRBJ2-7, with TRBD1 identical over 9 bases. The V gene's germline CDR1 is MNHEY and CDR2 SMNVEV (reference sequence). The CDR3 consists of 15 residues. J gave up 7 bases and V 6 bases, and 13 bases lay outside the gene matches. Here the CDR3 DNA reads TGTGCCAGCAGCCCTTGGGGACAGGGAGTTAATGAGCAGTACTTC. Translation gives CASSPWGQGVNEQYF.

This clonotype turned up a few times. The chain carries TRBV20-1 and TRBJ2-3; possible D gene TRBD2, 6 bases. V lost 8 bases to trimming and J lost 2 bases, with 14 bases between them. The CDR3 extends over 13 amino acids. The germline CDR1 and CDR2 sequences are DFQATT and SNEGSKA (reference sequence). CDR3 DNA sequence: TGCAGTCAAGGGGACTTTGACACAGATACGCAGTATTTT. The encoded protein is CSQGDFDTDTQYF.

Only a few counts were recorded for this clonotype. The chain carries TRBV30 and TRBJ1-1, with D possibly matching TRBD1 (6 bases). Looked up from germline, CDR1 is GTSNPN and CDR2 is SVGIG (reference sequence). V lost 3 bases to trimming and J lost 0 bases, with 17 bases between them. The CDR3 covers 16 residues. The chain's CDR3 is CAWSPMGHWVNTEAFF. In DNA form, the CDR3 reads TGTGCCTGGAGCCCGATGGGACATTGGGTGAACACTGAAGCTTTCTTT.

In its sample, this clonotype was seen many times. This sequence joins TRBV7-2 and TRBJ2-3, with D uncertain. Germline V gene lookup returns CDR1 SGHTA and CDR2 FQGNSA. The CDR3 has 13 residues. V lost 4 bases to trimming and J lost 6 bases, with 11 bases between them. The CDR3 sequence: CASSSPLEDTQYF. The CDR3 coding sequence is TGTGCCAGCAGCTCCCCCCTAGAGGATACGCAGTATTTT.

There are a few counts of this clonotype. The CDR3 nucleotides read TGCAGCGTTGAAGTGGCAGGGGGCTCTTACGAGCAGTACTTC. Translated: CSVEVAGGSYEQYF. V usage is TRBV29-1 and J usage is TRBJ2-7, with TRBD1 identical over 8 bases. CDR3 length equals 14 residues. V lost 1 base and J lost 4; bases outside the gene matches: 6. Germline-derived CDR1 and CDR2 are SQVTM and ANQGSEA.

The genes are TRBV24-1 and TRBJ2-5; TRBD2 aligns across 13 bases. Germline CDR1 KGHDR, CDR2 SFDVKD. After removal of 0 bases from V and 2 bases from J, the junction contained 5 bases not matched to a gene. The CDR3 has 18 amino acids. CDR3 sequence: CATSDLTSGRAGQETQYF. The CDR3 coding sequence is TGTGCCACCAGTGATTTGACTAGCGGGAGGGCCGGGCAAGAGACCCAGTACTTC.

The CDR3 spells CSARDRGLANTGELFF. CDR3 sequence (DNA): TGCAGTGCTAGAGATCGAGGACTAGCGAACACCGGGGAGCTGTTTTTT. The chain uses TRBV20-1 and TRBJ2-2, with 7 positions matching TRBD2. This CDR3 is built from 16 residues. The germline gives CDR1 DFQATT, CDR2 SNEGSKA (reference sequence). V shed 0 bases, J shed 0 bases, and the junction held 4 bases outside the gene matches.

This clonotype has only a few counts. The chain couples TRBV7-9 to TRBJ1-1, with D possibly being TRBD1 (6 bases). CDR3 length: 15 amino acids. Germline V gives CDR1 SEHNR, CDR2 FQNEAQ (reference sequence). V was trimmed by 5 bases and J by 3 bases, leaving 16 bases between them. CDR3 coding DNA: TGTGCCAGCAGCCATAAACAGGGACTCGACACTGAAGCTTTCTTT. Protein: CASSHKQGLDTEAFF.

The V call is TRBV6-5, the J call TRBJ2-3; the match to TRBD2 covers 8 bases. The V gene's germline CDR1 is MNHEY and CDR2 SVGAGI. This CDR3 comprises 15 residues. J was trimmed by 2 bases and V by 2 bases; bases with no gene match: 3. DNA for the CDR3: TGTGCCAGCAGTTACGACGGGGGGGTCACAGATACGCAGTATTTT. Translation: CASSYDGGVTDTQYF.

CDR3 region: CSARPNPLAGTDTQYF. The CDR3 nucleotides read TGCAGTGCTAGACCCAACCCGCTAGCGGGGACAGATACGCAGTATTTT. V usage is TRBV20-1 and J usage is TRBJ2-3; 9 bases are a match to TRBD2. Trimming at V came to 2 bases and at J to 3 bases, leaving 9 bases not matched to a gene. The germline CDR1 and CDR2 sequences are DFQATT and SNEGSKA (reference sequence). The CDR3 has 16 amino acids.

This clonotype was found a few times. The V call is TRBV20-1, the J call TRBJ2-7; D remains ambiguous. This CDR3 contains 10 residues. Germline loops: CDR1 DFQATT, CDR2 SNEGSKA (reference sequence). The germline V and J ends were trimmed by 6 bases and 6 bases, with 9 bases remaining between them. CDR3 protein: CSARFGEQYF. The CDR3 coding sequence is TGCAGTGCCCGGTTTGGCGAGCAGTACTTC.

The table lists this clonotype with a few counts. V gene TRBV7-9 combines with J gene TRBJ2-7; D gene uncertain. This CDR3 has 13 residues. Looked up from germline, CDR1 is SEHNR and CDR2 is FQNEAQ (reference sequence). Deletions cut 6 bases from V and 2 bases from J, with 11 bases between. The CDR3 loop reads CASSPDWAYEQYF. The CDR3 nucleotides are TGTGCCAGCAGTCCAGACTGGGCCTACGAGCAGTACTTC.

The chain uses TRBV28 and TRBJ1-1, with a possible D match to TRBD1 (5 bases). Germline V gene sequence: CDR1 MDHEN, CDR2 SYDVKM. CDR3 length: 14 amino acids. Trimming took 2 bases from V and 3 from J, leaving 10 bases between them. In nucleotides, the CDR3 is TGTGCCAGCAGTTTAGGGTGGGGGGACACTGAAGCTTTCTTT. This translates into CASSLGWGDTEAFF.

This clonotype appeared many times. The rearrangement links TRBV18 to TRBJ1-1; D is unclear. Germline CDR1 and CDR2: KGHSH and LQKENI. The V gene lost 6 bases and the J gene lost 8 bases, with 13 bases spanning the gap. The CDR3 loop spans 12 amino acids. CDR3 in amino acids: CASSRRREEAFF. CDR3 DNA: TGTGCCAGCTCTCGGAGAAGGGAGGAAGCTTTCTTT.